These 2 T cell receptor beta chains share one sample of origin, sequenced in a study of T cells in Graves' hyperthyroidism and ophthalmopathy (dated by TCRdb to between 2017 and 2020). Receptor libraries were prepared by multiplex PCR. Sequencing was performed on an Illumina HiSeq 2000. The TCR beta CDR3 regions were amplified from RNA transcripts. The first round of RT-PCR for the TCR CDR3 was performed with the HTBI primer set and the Qiagen OneStep RT-PCR kit. The public reads were reanalyzed by TCRdb: fastp trimming at Q25, MiXCR alignment, in-frame beta chains only. Rows are unified per CDR3 protein, each entry keeping the most common DNA and genes. The sample data list a few hundred thousand distinct CDR3 sequences, and 17% of these were observed just once. Of the sample, under 20% is held by the ten largest clones. Sample: blood. The source of these receptors is a woman aged 18-30 years with Graves' ophthalmopathy.

This clonotype was found many times. The chain uses TRBV30 and TRBJ1-2, with 7 bases matching TRBD1. The J segment lost 6 bases and the V segment lost 8 bases, leaving 12 bases of the junction unmatched. The CDR3 is 13 residues long. CDR1 GTSNPN and CDR2 SVGIG come from the germline V gene (reference sequence). The CDR3, as DNA: TGTGCCGTTAGCCAGAACAGGGGCGATGGCTACACCTTC. This encodes CAVSQNRGDGYTF.

At least ten counts were recorded for this clonotype. V and J are TRBV20-1 and TRBJ2-2, with no clear D. The length of the CDR3 is 13 residues. V was cut by 3 bases and J by 0 bases, with 5 bases left in between. Germline V lookup: CDR1 DFQATT, CDR2 SNEGSKA (reference sequence). CDR3 residues: CSASTANTGELFF. CDR3 bases: TGCAGTGCTAGTACAGCGAACACCGGGGAGCTGTTTTTT.